Below are 18 T cell receptor beta chains sequenced from a single sample in a study of siplizumab effects on memory and regulatory T cells. Here immunoSEQ multiplex PCR was the method, and the copy in TCRdb shows in-frame clones only, minus some. The repertoire holds 90,000 to 120,000 clones, with roughly 94% as singletons. Input material: Tregs sorted from blood. The receptor source for this set is a human donor in good health.

This chain links TRBV5-6 with TRBJ2-7; no clear D gene. Germline CDR1 is SGHDT and CDR2 is YYEEEE. V was clipped by 2 bases and J by 2 bases, with 14 bases between them. The CDR3 runs 15 residues. CDR3 coding DNA: TGTGCCAGCAGCTTTTATTCTATGGGCCCCTACGAGCAGTACTTC. Its translation is CASSFYSMGPYEQYF.

This sequence joins TRBV6-5 and TRBJ1-1, with 8 bases matching TRBD1. V was clipped by 5 bases and J by 0 bases; unmatched bases: 5. Germline-derived CDR1 and CDR2 are MNHEY and SVGAGI. The CDR3 sequence is 15 residues long. CDR3 sequence (DNA): TGTGCCAGCAGTCCCGACAGGGGAGTGAACACTGAAGCTTTCTTT. Encoded protein: CASSPDRGVNTEAFF.

The chain is built from TRBV2 and TRBJ1-5; a weak D match, TRBD1 (5 bases). V was clipped by 4 bases and J by 5 bases, with 12 bases between them. Germline CDR1 reads SNHLY; CDR2 reads FYNNEI. CDR3 size: 14 residues. This CDR3 reads CASSGPGGYQPQHF. CDR3 bases: TGTGCCAGCAGTGGGCCCGGGGGGTATCAGCCCCAGCATTTT.

This clone was found once. CDR3 region: CASSLPQGNNEQFF. CDR3 DNA sequence: TGTGCCAGCAGCTTACCCCAGGGGAACAATGAGCAGTTCTTC. The chain couples TRBV7-3 to TRBJ2-1; TRBD1 might be the D (6 bases). This CDR3 is built from 14 residues. V was shortened by 2 bases and J by 5 bases, with 10 bases between the two germline ends. Germline V gene data show CDR1 as SGHTA and CDR2 as FQGTGA.

This clone has a single count. The chain couples TRBV6-5 to TRBJ1-2; the match to TRBD1 covers 9 bases. Germline V gives CDR1 MNHEY, CDR2 SVGAGI. The CDR3 is 14 residues long. Losses at the gene ends were 4 bases for V and 11 bases for J; bases not matched to a gene: 11. The DNA for the CDR3 is TGTGCCAGCAGTTTAGCCGGCTGGGACAGGGTGTACACCTTC. Translating it yields CASSLAGWDRVYTF.

V and J are TRBV28 and TRBJ2-1, with D unclear. This CDR3 has 13 amino acids. The germline V gene encodes CDR1 MDHEN and CDR2 SYDVKM. With 5 bases removed from V and 8 bases from J, the gap between germline ends came to 13 bases. The CDR3 loop is CASSTLRPDEQFF. CDR3 nucleotides: TGTGCCAGCAGTACATTAAGGCCCGATGAGCAGTTCTTC. Based on the CDR3 plus reference TRBV28 and TRBJ2-1, the full variable domain is DVKVTQSSRYLVKRTGEKVFLECVQDMDHENMFWYRQDPGLGLRLIYFSYDVKMKEKGDIPEGYSVSREKKERFSLILESASTNQTSMYLCASSTLRPDEQFFGPGTRLTVL.

The chain joins TRBV10-3 to TRBJ1-2, with a possible D match to TRBD1 (5 bases). CDR1 and CDR2 from the germline V gene are ENHRY and SYGVKD. V lost 6 bases, J lost 5 bases, and 13 bases lay in between. This CDR3 spans 13 amino acids. CDR3 sequence (DNA): TGTGCCATCAGGGAGACAGAGGGGTATGGCTACACCTTC. Translation: CAIRETEGYGYTF.

The J gene is TRBJ2-5, the V gene TRBV15; TRBD2 aligns across 8 bases. V lost 0 bases to trimming and J lost 9 bases; unmatched junction nucleotides: 9. Per germline, CDR1 LNHNV and CDR2 YYDKDF (reference sequence). The CDR3 is 15 amino acids. CDR3 loop: CATSRDRGGVRAQYF. The CDR3 DNA reads as TGTGCCACCAGCAGAGATCGGGGGGGCGTTCGGGCCCAGTACTTC. The full variable domain, its missing parts supplied by reference TRBV15 and TRBJ2-5, is DAMVIQNPRYQVTQFGKPVTLSCSQTLNHNVMYWYQQKSSQAPKLLFHYYDKDFNNEADTPDNFQSRRPNTSFCFLDIRSPGLGDTAMYLCATSRDRGGVRAQYFGPGTRLLVL.

For this clone: Within the sample, other DNA sequences also encode this same CDR3. This rearrangement joins TRBV5-1 to TRBJ2-7; D perhaps matches TRBD1 (6 bases). V was shortened by 4 bases and J by 3 bases, with 8 bases between the two germline ends. CDR3 length equals 12 residues. Germline V gene sequence: CDR1 SGHRS, CDR2 YFSETQ. DNA of the CDR3: TGCGCCAGCAGCCTACAGGGCTACGAGCAGTACTTC. This sequence encodes CASSLQGYEQYF.

V usage is TRBV7-8 and J usage is TRBJ1-1, with D perhaps TRBD1 (5 bases). The CDR3 is made up of 14 amino acids. In germline, CDR1 is SGHVS, CDR2 FQNEAQ. V dropped 1 base and J dropped 5 bases, with 11 bases sitting between them. The CDR3 protein is CASSLGGFGTEAFF. DNA for the CDR3: TGTGCCAGCAGCTTAGGGGGGTTCGGGACTGAAGCTTTCTTT.

This sequence joins TRBV4-1 and TRBJ1-4; possible D gene TRBD1, 6 bases. Per the germline V gene, CDR1 is MGHRA and CDR2 is YSYEKL. The CDR3 runs 16 residues. V was pared by 4 bases and J by 8 bases, with 20 bases between. The CDR3 DNA follows: TGCGCCAGCAGCCGAATGAGTGGACAGCTCTGGGAAAAACTGTTTTTT. Its protein is CASSRMSGQLWEKLFF.

This clone showed up just a few times. V and J are TRBV28 and TRBJ1-5, with D unresolved. This CDR3 is built from 13 residues. V was trimmed by 5 bases and J by 0 bases, leaving 5 bases between them. Germline V gene lookup returns CDR1 MDHEN and CDR2 SYDVKM. The CDR3 nucleotides are TGTGCCAGCAGTCGGAATAGCAATCAGCCCCAGCATTTT. Its translation is CASSRNSNQPQHF.

This rearrangement joins TRBV9 to TRBJ1-5; no reliable D call. CDR1 SGDLS and CDR2 YYNGEE come from the germline V gene. The CDR3 covers 15 residues. Trimming left V 0 bases short and J 2 bases short, with 9 bases between. CDR3 sequence reads: CASSVATFGNQPQHF. DNA of the CDR3: TGTGCCAGCAGCGTAGCAACCTTCGGCAATCAGCCCCAGCATTTT.

This chain connects TRBV5-1 to TRBJ2-7; 9 bases align to TRBD1. Trimming at V came to 5 bases and at J to 3 bases, leaving 9 bases not matched to a gene. This CDR3 region has 15 residues. The germline gives CDR1 SGHRS, CDR2 YFSETQ. The CDR3 DNA reads TGCGCCAGCAGGGATATGGGACAGGGAGTCTACGAGCAGTACTTC. As protein: CASRDMGQGVYEQYF. Filled out from reference TRBV5-1 and TRBJ2-7, the complete variable domain reads KAGVTQTPRYLIKTRGQQVTLSCSPISGHRSVSWYQQTPGQGLQFLFEYFSETQRNKGNFPGRFSGRQFSNSRSEMNVSTLELGDSALYLCASRDMGQGVYEQYFGPGTRLTVT.

The chain joins TRBV10-3 to TRBJ1-1, with unresolved D. The CDR3 is 13 amino acids. The V end was cut by 4 bases, the J end by 4 bases, with 10 bases between. Looked up from germline, CDR1 is ENHRY and CDR2 is SYGVKD. The CDR3, as DNA: TGTGCCATCAGTGCCCACGCCGTCACTGAAGCTTTCTTT. Translated, it gives CAISAHAVTEAFF.

The chain carries TRBV11-2 and TRBJ2-1; 9 nucleotides line up with TRBD1. Germline values: CDR1 SGHAT, CDR2 FQNNGV. V shed 1 base, J shed 5 bases, and the junction held 6 bases outside the gene matches. This CDR3 has 16 residues. As DNA, the CDR3 is TGTGCCAGCAGCTTAGTTAGGACAGGGGTGCACAATGAGCAGTTCTTC. This sequence encodes CASSLVRTGVHNEQFF.

The chain combines TRBV19 with TRBJ2-3; TRBD2 matches at 7 bases. The CDR3 is made up of 14 amino acids. The ends lost 4 bases at V and 5 bases at J; junction bases unmatched: 6. From germline, CDR1 is LNHDA and CDR2 SQIVND (reference sequence). The CDR3 nucleotides read TGTGCCAGTAGTAAGGGACTACGTCTAGATACGCAGTATTTT. The encoded protein is CASSKGLRLDTQYF.

This rearrangement joins TRBV28 to TRBJ2-7; D remains ambiguous. Per the germline V gene, CDR1 is MDHEN and CDR2 is SYDVKM. Trimming cost V 7 bases and J 0 bases, with 10 bases left between them. This CDR3 comprises 13 residues. CDR3 sequence: CASTRPVSYEQYF. CDR3 sequence (DNA): TGTGCCAGCACGCGGCCAGTCTCCTACGAGCAGTACTTC.